This is a list of T cell receptor beta chains from one sample in a study of blood T cells in healthy people across ages. TCRdb fed the 5' RACE reads into MiXCR, producing one record per CDR3 protein. This sample carries 700,000 to 900,000 distinct CDR3 sequences, 25% to 30% of them seen once, and the ten largest clones take 2.5% to 3.5%. This sample was also put to use in a study of T cells of mothers and their children.

Sequencing input: blood. Receptors originate from a boy aged 5-17 years in good health. Each CDR3 is given with its conserved first and last residue. The D gene is left open where the match is weak. A clone size is listed for some rows: how often the clone was seen (once, few, many), or a class if it is expanded.

>TRBJ2-5|many|TRBD1|14|TRBV11-1
TGTGCCAGCAGCGACCCGACAGGGTCGGAGACCCAGTACTTC
CASSDPTGSETQYF
>TRBJ2-1|few|-|15|TRBV5-1
TGCGCCAGCAGAAATGCAGGGAGCTCCTACAATGAGCAGTTCTTC
CASRNAGSSYNEQFF
>TRBJ1-1|-|-|12|TRBV10-3
TGTGCCATTTGGGGGCAGGGTACTGAAGCTTTCTTT
CAIWGQGTEAFF
>TRBJ2-7|-|TRBD1|14|TRBV5-1
TGCGCCAGCAGCTACAGGGGCTGGTCCTACGAGCAGTACTTC
CASSYRGWSYEQYF
>TRBJ2-5|-|TRBD2|17|TRBV5-1
TGCGCCAGCAGCTTGGCGAACGGCCTAGCGGAAGGGGAGACCCAGTACTTC
CASSLANGLAEGETQYF
>TRBJ2-7|-|TRBD2|20|TRBV9
TGTGCCAGCAGCGTAGCCCAAAGGGCTAGCGGGGGTCACCCGACCTACGAGCAGTACTTC
CASSVAQRASGGHPTYEQYF
>TRBJ1-2|-|-|14|TRBV9
TGTGCCAGCAGCGTAGATCCGTCGCCTTATGGCTACACCTTC
CASSVDPSPYGYTF
>TRBJ2-3|-|TRBD2|16|TRBV28
TGTGCCAGCAGTACCGGGACTAGCGGGGACACAGATACGCAGTATTTT
CASSTGTSGDTDTQYF
>TRBJ2-7|few|-|14|TRBV28
TGTGCCAGCAGTCTCGCGGGGCTCGGTCGGGAGCAGTACTTC
CASSLAGLGREQYF
>TRBJ2-1|once|-|15|TRBV4-1
TGCGCCAGCAGCCAAGATCAGGACGGGGCCGATGAGCAGTTCTTC
CASSQDQDGADEQFF
>TRBJ2-1|few|-|14|TRBV6-5
TGTGCCAGCAGCTCCCCCTCAATGGGGAGGGAGCAGTTCTTC
CASSSPSMGREQFF
>TRBJ2-3|few|-|15|TRBV9
TGTGCCAGCAGCGTAGACGGGGCTTCCACAGATACGCAGTATTTT
CASSVDGASTDTQYF
>TRBJ2-3|few|-|13|TRBV11-2
TGTGCCAGCAGCTTAGAATGGGGAGATACGCAGTATTTT
CASSLEWGDTQYF
>TRBJ2-5|few|-|13|TRBV20-1
TGCAGTGCCACCAGTGGCTCCAGAGAGACCCAGTACTTC
CSATSGSRETQYF
>TRBJ1-6|few|-|14|TRBV2
TGTGCCAGCAGCGACGGGCGCCTGGGATCACCCCTCCACTTT
CASSDGRLGSPLHF